This TCR beta chain was sequenced during a study of Ad26.COV2.S vaccination and SARS-CoV-2 variants. Study overall: Of the COV1001 trial arms, the Ad26.COV2.S arm included the donor. In the study, Ad26.COV2.S was injected intramuscularly once, or twice 56 days apart.

Measured with immunoSEQ multiplex PCR; TCRdb has only the in-frame clones, and not every one. The sample has 240,000 or so clones, roughly 88% seen once. Treatment denoted: roughly 19 received Ad26.COV2.S at low or high dose, single or two shots; several received placebo; per-sample allocation not given. The samples were gathered on day 63 after the first injection of vaccine or placebo. Ad26 vector vaccine expressed Wuhan-strain SARS-CoV-2 spike. Study results and limitations: Vaccine recipients and placebo recipients showed similar non-spike TCR breadth.

V lost 1 base to trimming and J lost 2 bases, with 9 bases between them. The CDR3 covers 14 residues. Germline lookup yields CDR1 LGHDT and CDR2 YNNKEL (reference sequence). About this clone: Its antigen is not known.

The rearrangement uses TRBV3-1 (or the pseudogene TRBV3-2) and TRBJ2-7, with unresolved D. Source: peripheral blood, taken in a trial of Ad26.COV2.S vaccine versus placebo. The receptor was isolated from a person aged 18-60 years who received the Ad26.COV2.S COVID-19 vaccine or a placebo. The CDR3, as DNA: TGTGCCAGCAGCCAAGTTTTAGGACCCTACGAGCAGTACTTC. Protein: CASSQVLGPYEQYF.